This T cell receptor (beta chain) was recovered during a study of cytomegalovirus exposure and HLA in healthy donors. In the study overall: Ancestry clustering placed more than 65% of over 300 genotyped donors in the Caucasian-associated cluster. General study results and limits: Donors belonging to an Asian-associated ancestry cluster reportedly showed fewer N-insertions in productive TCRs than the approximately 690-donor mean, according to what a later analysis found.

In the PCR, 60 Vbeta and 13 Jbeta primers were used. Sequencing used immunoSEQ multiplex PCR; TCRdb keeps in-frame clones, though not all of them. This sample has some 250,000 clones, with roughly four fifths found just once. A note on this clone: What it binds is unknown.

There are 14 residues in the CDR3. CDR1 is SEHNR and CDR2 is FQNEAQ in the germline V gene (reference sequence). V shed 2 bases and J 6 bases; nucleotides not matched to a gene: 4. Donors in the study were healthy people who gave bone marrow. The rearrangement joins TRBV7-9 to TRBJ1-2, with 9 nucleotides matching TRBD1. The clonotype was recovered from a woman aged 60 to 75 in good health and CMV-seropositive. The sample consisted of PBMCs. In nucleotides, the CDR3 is TGTGCCAGCAGCTTAAGTGGGACAGGGAATGGCTACACCTTC. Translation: CASSLSGTGNGYTF.